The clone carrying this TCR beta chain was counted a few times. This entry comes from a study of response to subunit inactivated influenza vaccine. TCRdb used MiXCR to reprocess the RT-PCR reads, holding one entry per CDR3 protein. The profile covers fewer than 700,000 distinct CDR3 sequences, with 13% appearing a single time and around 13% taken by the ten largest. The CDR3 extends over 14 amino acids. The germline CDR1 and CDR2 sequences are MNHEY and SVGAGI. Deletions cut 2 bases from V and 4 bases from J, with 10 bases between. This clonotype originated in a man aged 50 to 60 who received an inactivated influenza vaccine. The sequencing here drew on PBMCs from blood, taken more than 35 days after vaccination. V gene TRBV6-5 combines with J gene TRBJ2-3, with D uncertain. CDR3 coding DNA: TGTGCCAGCAGTTACCCGGGCCCTTCAGATACGCAGTATTTT. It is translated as CASSYPGPSDTQYF.